Following are 2 T cell receptor beta chains from one sample sequenced in a study of response to subunit inactivated influenza vaccine listed by TCRdb under 2018. Libraries were prepared through RT-PCR. For sequencing, an Illumina HiSeq 2500 was employed. TCRdb handled the public reads itself, with Q25 trimming in fastp and clone calling in MiXCR, and kept productive beta chains. Here each entry gathers all rows of one CDR3 protein and keeps the most common genes and DNA. The table for this sample lists around 600,000 distinct CDR3 sequences; roughly 12% of them were counted only once. The ten largest clones capture more than 9.5% of the sample. The sample was also reused in another study, on T cells expressing NK-cell markers. The other study reports the following: The TCR beta cDNA libraries were made using 5'RACE template switching, a step that added both a universal primer site and unique molecular identifiers.

Sequencing used PBMCs from blood, obtained on the day of vaccination. The receptor source for this set is a man between 45 and 60 years old who received an inactivated influenza vaccine. Donor details come from another sample of the same person, matched by shared clones.

The chain carries TRBV6-2 or TRBV6-3 and TRBJ2-2, with a possible D match to TRBD2 (6 bases). CDR1 and CDR2 (germline): MNHEY, SVGEGT. The CDR3 has 16 amino acids. Trimming pared 0 bases from V and 1 base from J, leaving 9 bases between. The CDR3 loop reads CASSYSRRGNTGELFF. Written as DNA, the CDR3 is TGTGCCAGCAGTTACTCGAGGCGGGGGAACACCGGGGAGCTGTTTTTT.

The chain links TRBV6-2 or TRBV6-3 to TRBJ2-7; D not certain. The V and J ends lost 8 bases and 4 bases respectively, with 9 bases between them. This CDR3 spans 11 amino acids. Germline CDR1 reads MNHEY; CDR2 reads SVGEGT. CDR3: CASGSYYEQYF. CDR3 DNA sequence: TGTGCCAGCGGGTCCTATTACGAGCAGTACTTC.